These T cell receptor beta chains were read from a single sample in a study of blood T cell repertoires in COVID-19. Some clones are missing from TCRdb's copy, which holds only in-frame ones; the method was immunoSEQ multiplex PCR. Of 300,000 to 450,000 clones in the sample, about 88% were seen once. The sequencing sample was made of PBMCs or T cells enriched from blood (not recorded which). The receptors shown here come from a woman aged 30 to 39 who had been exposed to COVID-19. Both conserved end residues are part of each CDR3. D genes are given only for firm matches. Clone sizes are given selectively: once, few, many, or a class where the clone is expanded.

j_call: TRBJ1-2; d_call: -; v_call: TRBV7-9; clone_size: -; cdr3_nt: TGTGCCAGCAGCTTAGCGCAGGGTTGGGGCTACACCTTC; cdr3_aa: CASSLAQGWGYTF
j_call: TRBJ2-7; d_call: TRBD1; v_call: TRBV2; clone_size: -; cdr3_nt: TGTGCCAGCTCAGGACAGGGGACCCTCTACGAGCAGTACTTC; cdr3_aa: CASSGQGTLYEQYF
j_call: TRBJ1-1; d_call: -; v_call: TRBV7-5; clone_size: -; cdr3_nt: TGTGCCAGAAGCTTAGCCCCAGGGGGCACTGAAGCTTTCTTT; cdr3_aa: CARSLAPGGTEAFF
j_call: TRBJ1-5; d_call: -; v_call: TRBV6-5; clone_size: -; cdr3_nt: TGTGCCAGCAGCCCCCTCCGGAGTGGGAATCAGCCCCAGCATTTT; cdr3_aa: CASSPLRSGNQPQHF
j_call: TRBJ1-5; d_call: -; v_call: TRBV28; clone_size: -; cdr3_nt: TGTGCCAGCGAAATCAAATGGGACATAAATCAGCCCCAGCATTTT; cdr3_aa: CASEIKWDINQPQHF
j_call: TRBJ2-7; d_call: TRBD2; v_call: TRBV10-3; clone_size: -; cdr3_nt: TGTGCCATCAGTGATCTGTCTAGCGGGAGGCCCGGGCGTTCCTACGAGCAGTACTTC; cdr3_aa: CAISDLSSGRPGRSYEQYF
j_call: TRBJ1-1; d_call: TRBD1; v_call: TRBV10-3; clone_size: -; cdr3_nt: TGTGCCATCAGTGAGTGGGACAGGAACACTGAAGCTTTCTTT; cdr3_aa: CAISEWDRNTEAFF
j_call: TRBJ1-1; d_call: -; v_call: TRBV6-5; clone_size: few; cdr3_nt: TGTGCCAGCTGGCGGACTGAAGCTTTCTTT; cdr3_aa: CASWRTEAFF
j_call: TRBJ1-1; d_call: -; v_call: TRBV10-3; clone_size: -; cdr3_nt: TGTGCCATCAGTGAGTCACAGGCGAGGAACACTGAAGCTTTCTTT; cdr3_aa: CAISESQARNTEAFF
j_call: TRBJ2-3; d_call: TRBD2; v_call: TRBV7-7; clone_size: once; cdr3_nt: TGTGCTAGCAGCTTGCGTAGCGGGAGCACAGATACGCAGTATTTT; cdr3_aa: CASSLRSGSTDTQYF
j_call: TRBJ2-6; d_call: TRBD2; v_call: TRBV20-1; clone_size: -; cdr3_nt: TGCAGTGCTAGTTCTCTCCTAGCGGGAGGCACTGGGGCCAACGTCCTGACTTTC; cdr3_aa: CSASSLLAGGTGANVLTF
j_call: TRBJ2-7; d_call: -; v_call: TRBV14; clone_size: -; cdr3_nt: TGTGCCAGCAGCCCCGGGGGCTACGAGCAGTACTTC; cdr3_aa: CASSPGGYEQYF
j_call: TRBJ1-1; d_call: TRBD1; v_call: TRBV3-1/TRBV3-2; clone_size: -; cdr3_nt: TGTGCCAGCAGCCCCCGGGACAGGGGGAACACTGAAGCTTTCTTT; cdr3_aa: CASSPRDRGNTEAFF
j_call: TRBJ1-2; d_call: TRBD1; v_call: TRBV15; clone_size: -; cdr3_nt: TGTGCCACCAGCAGAGGACAGGGGACTAACTATGGCTACACCTTC; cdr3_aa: CATSRGQGTNYGYTF
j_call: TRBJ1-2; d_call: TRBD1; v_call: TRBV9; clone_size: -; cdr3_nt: TGTGCCAGCAGCGTACCCGGGACAGGGGGCCAGGTTAGTTCCCGTGGCTATGGCTACACCTTC; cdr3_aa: CASSVPGTGGQVSSRGYGYTF
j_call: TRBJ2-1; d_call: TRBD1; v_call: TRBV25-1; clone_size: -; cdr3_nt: TGTGCCAGCAGTGAATTGTACCGAGGGACAGGTGAAAACAATGAGCAGTTCTTC; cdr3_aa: CASSELYRGTGENNEQFF
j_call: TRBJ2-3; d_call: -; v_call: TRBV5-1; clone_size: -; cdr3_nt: TGCGCCAGCAGCTTGGATGGGGGCGCGGAGTATTTT; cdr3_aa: CASSLDGGAEYF
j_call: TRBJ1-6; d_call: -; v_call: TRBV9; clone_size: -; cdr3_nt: TGTGCCAGCAGCGTAGAGCCCCAAACCGCGGTTCATCCGACCCTCCACTTT; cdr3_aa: CASSVEPQTAVHPTLHF
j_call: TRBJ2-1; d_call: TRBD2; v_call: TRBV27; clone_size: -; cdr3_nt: TGTGCCAGCAGGGTCGGGGCGGGAGTTTCCTACAATGAGCAGTTCTTC; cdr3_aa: CASRVGAGVSYNEQFF
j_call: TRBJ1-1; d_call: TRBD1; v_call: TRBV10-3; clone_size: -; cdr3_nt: TGTGCCATCAGTGAGGGACAGGGGCTGAACACTGAAGCTTTCTTT; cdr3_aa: CAISEGQGLNTEAFF
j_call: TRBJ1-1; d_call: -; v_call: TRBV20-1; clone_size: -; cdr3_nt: TGCAGTGAGCGGGGGGAGACTGAAGCTTTCTTT; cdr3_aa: CSERGETEAFF
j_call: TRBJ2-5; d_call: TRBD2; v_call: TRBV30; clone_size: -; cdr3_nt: TGTGCCTGTTCCGGGACTAGCGGGGATCGTGGATACTTC; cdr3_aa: CACSGTSGDRGYF
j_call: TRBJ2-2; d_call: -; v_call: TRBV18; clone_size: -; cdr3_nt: TGTGCCAGCTCACCACGACGGGTGCGCACCGGGGAGCTGTTTTTT; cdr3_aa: CASSPRRVRTGELFF
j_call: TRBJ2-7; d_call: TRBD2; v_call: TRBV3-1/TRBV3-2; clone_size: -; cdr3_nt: TGTGCCAGCAGCCAGAGTAGCGGGAGGGCCCACGAGCAGTACTTC; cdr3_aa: CASSQSSGRAHEQYF
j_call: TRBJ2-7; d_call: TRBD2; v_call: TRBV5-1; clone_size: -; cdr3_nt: TGCGCCAGCAGCTTGTTGGGGGAGGGGTGGTACGAGCAGTACTTC; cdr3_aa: CASSLLGEGWYEQYF
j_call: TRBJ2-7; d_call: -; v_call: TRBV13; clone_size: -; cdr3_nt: TGTGCCAGCAGCCCCCGAGAGGGAGGGGGAGAGCAGTACTTC; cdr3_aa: CASSPREGGGEQYF
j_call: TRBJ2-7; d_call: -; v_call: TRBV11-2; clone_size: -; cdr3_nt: TGTGCCAGCAGCTCGGTACAGGGGAGGAACGAGCAGTACTTC; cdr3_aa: CASSSVQGRNEQYF
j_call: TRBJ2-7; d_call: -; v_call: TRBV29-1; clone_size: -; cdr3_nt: TGCAGCGTTGATGGGCAGGGGAATTCCTACGAGCAGTACTTC; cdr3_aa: CSVDGQGNSYEQYF
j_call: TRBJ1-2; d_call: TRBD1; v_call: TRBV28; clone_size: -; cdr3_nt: TGTGCCAGCAGTCCGACACAGGGGCGGAATGGCTACACCTTC; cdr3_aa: CASSPTQGRNGYTF
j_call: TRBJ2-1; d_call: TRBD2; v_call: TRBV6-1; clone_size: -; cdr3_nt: TGTGCCAGCTCCTCGGGACTAGCGAACTACAATGAGCAGTTCTTC; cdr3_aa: CASSSGLANYNEQFF
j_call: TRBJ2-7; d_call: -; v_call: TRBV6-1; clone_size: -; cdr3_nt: TGTGCCAGCAGTGGCGGTTGGACAGCCCGTGCCGCCTACGAGCAGTACTTC; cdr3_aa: CASSGGWTARAAYEQYF
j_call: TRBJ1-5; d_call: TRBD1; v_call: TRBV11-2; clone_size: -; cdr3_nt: TGTGCCAGCAGCTTAGGTACAGGGGGCAATCAGCCCCAGCATTTT; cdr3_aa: CASSLGTGGNQPQHF
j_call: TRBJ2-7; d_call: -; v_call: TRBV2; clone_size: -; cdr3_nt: TGTGCCAGCAGTGAGTCAGGGGGGCCCTACTACGAGCAGTACTTC; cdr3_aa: CASSESGGPYYEQYF
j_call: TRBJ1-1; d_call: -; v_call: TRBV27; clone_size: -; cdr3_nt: TGTGCCAGCAGTTTCGGGGGGGACACTGAAGCTTTCTTT; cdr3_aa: CASSFGGDTEAFF
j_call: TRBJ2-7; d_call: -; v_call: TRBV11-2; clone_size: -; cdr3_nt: TGTGCCAGCAGCCACGGACATACCTACGAGCAGTACTTC; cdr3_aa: CASSHGHTYEQYF
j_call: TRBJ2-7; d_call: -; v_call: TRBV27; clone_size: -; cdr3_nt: TGTGCCAGCAGTTTATCCCAGGGGTATGAGCAGTACTTC; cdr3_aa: CASSLSQGYEQYF
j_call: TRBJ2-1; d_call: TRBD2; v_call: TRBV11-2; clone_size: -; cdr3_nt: TGTGCCAGCAGCTTAGTAGGGTCTAGCGGGAGCGATGAGCAGTTCTTC; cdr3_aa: CASSLVGSSGSDEQFF
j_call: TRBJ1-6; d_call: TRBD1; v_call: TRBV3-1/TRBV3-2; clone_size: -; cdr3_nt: TGTGCCAGCAGCCTAACAGGGGGCAATTCACCCCTCCACTTT; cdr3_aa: CASSLTGGNSPLHF
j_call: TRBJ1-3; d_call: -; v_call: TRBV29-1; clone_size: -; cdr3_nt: TGCAGCGCCAGGGTCTCTGGAAACACCATATATTTT; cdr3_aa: CSARVSGNTIYF
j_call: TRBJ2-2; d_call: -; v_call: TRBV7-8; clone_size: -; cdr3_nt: TGTGCCAGCAGCTCACGGACAGCCACCGGGGAGCTGTTTTTT; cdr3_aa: CASSSRTATGELFF
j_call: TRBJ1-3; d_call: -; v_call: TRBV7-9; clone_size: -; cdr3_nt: TGTGCCAGCTCCGTCCCTATCGGGTCTGGAAACACCATATATTTT; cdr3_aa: CASSVPIGSGNTIYF
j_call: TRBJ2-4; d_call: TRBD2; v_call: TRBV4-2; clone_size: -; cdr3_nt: TGTGCCAGCAGCCCGGCAACGACTAGCGGCTTGGTTACAGCCAAAAACATTCAGTACTTC; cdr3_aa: CASSPATTSGLVTAKNIQYF
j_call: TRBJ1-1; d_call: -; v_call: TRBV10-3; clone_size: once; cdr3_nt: TGTGCCATCAGTGCCTCCACAGGAAACACTGAAGCTTTCTTT; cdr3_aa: CAISASTGNTEAFF
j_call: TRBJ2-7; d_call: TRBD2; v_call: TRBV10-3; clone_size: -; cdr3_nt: TGTGCCATCAGTGCGGGGGTAGCGGGAGCTTTGAACGAGCAGTACTTC; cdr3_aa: CAISAGVAGALNEQYF
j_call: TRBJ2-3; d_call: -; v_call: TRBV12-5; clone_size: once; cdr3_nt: TGTGCTAGTGGTCCCTTAAGCGGAGCAACAGATACGCAGTATTTT; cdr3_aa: CASGPLSGATDTQYF
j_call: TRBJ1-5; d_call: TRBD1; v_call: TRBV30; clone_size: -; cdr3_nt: TGTGCCTGGCAGGGGGATTCAATGGGTCAGCCCCAGCATTTT; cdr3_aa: CAWQGDSMGQPQHF
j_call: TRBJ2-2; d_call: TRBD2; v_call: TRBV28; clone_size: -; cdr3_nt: TGTGCCAGCAGGCTAGCGGGATGGACCGGGGAGCTGTTTTTT; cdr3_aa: CASRLAGWTGELFF
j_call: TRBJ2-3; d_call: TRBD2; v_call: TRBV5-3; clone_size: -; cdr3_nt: TGTGCCAGAAGCTCCTTACTAGCGGGAGGGCCCCCAGATACGCAGTATTTT; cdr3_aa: CARSSLLAGGPPDTQYF
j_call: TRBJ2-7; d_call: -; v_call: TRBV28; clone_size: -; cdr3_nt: TGTGCCAGCAGGGGACATGGCATGGCCTACGAGCAGTACTTC; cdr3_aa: CASRGHGMAYEQYF
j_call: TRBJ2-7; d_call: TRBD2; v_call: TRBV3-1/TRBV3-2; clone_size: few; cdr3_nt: TGTGCCAGCAGCTCCCGGACTAGCGGGACCGCCCCCCCCTACGAGCAGTACTTC; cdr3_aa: CASSSRTSGTAPPYEQYF